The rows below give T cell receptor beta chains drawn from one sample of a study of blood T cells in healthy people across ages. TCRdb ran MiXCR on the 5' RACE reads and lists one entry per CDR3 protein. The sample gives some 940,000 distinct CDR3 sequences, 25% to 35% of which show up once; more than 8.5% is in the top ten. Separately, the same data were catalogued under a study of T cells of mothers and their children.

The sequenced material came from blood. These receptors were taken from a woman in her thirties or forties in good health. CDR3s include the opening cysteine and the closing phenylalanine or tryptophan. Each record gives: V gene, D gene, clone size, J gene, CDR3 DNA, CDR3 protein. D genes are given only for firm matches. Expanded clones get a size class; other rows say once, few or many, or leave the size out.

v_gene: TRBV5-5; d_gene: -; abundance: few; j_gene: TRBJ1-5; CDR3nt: TGTGCCAGCAGCTTGCAAATGTGGCAGCCCCAGCATTTT; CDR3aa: CASSLQMWQPQHF
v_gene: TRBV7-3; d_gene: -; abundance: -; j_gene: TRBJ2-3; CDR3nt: TGTGCCAGCAGCCCATCCGGGGAAATGGATACGCAGTATTTT; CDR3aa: CASSPSGEMDTQYF
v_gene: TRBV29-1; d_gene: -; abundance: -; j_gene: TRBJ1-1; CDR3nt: TGCAGCGTTTACGGTGGGGGGCGGGGCACTGAAGCTTTCTTT; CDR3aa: CSVYGGGRGTEAFF
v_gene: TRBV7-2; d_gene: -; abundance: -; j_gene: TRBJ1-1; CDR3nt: TGTGCCAGCAGCTTAGAGCCTTGGGCTGAAGCTTTCTTT; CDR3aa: CASSLEPWAEAFF
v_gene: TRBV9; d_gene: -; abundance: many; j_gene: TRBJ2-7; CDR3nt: TGTGCCAGCAGCAACCCCACAGACTACGAGCAGTACTTC; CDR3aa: CASSNPTDYEQYF
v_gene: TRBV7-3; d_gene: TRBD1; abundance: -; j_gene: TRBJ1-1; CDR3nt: TGTGCCAGCGGACAGGTCGCGGGAACTGAAGCTTTCTTT; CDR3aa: CASGQVAGTEAFF
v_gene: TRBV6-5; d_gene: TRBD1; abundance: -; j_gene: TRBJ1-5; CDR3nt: TGTGCCAGCAGACCCACAGGGGGATCTCCGCCCCAGCATTTT; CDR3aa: CASRPTGGSPPQHF
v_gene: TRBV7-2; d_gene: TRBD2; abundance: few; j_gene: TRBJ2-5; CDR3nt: TGTGCCAGCAGCTTAGAGGTGTTAGCGGGGGGTCGTGCGTACTTC; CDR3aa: CASSLEVLAGGRAYF
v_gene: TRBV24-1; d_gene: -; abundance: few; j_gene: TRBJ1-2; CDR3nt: TGTGCCACCAGTGATAGAGGGGCAGTGAACTGTGGCTACACCTTC; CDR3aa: CATSDRGAVNCGYTF
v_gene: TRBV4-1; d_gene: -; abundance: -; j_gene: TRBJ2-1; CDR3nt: TGCGCCAGCAACCAGTTAGGAGGGAGCGATGAGCAGTTCTTC; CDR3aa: CASNQLGGSDEQFF
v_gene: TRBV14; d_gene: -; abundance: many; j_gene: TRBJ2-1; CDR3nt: TGTGCCAGCAGCCTCGTTCCCCTGAATGAGCAGTTCTTC; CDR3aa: CASSLVPLNEQFF
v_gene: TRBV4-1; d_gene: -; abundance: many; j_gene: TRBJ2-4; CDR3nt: TGCGCCAGCAGCCAAGCCCCCAGGGATGCCAAAAACATTCAGTACTTC; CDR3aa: CASSQAPRDAKNIQYF
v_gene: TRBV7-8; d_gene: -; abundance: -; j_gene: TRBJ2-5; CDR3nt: TGCGCCAGCAGCCCGGGGGGCGACTACAAGCAGTACTTC; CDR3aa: CASSPGGDYKQYF
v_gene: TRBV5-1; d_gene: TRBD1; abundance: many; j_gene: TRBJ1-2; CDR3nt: TGCGCCAGCAGCCTAGACAGGGTAGTAGACGGCTACACCTTC; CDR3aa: CASSLDRVVDGYTF
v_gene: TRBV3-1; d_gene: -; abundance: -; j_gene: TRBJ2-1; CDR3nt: TGTGCCAGCAGCCAAGATAAAGTGGGGCCGTACCAAGAGACCCAGTTCTTC; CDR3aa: CASSQDKVGPYQETQFF
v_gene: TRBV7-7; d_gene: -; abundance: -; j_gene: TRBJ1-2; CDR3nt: TGTGAACTTGGTCACAGGAGCTATGGCTACACCTTC; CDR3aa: CELGHRSYGYTF
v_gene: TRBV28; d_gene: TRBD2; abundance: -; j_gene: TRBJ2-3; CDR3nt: TGTGCCAGCAGAGTACTAGCGGGGGCGTCGGATACGCAGTATTTT; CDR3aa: CASRVLAGASDTQYF
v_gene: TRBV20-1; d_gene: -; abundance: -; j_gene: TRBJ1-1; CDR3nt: TGCAGTGCTAGAGCGGGGGCGCCGGGCACTGAAGCTTTCTTT; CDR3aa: CSARAGAPGTEAFF
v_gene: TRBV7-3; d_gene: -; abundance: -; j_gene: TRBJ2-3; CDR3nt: TGTGCCAGCAGCTTAAATTCCAGGGGCACAGATACGCAGTATTTT; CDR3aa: CASSLNSRGTDTQYF
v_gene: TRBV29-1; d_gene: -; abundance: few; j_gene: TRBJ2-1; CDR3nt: TGCAGCGTTGATTACGGGGGCCCCTACAATGAGCAGTTCTTC; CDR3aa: CSVDYGGPYNEQFF
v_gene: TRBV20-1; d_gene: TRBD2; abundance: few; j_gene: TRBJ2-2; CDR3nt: TGCAGTGCTAGGTCTTCACCGGGACTAGCGGGGATCACCGGGGAGCTGTTTTTT; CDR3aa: CSARSSPGLAGITGELFF
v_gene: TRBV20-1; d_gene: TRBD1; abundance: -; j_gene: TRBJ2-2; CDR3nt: TGCAATGCTAGAAACCTAAAGACAGGGCGCACCGGGGAGCTGTTTTTT; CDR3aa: CNARNLKTGRTGELFF
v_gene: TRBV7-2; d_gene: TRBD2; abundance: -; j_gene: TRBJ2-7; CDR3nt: TGTGCCAGCGGACTAGCGGGGGGGCCTTTCTACGAGCAGTACTTC; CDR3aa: CASGLAGGPFYEQYF
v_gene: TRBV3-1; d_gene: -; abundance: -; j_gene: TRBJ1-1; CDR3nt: TGTGCCAGCACCCTGGGACAGAACACTGAAGCTTTCTTT; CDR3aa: CASTLGQNTEAFF
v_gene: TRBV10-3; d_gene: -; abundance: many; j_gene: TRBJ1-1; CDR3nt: TGTGCCATCAGTGAGGGGCAGCTGAGGACTGAAGCTTTCTTT; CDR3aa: CAISEGQLRTEAFF
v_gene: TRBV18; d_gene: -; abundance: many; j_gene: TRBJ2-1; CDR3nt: TGTGCCAGCTCACCCTCGGGCCTGGTAACCTACAATGAGCAGTTCTTC; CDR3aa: CASSPSGLVTYNEQFF
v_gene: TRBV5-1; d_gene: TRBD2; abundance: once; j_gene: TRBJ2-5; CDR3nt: TGCGCCAGCAGCTACCAAGGGACTAGCGGGGGCGAAGAGACCCAGTACTTC; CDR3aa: CASSYQGTSGGEETQYF
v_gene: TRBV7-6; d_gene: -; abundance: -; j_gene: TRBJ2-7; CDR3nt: TGTGCCAGCAGCTTACCCGATCTAAAACAGGATCTCTACGAGCAGTACTTC; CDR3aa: CASSLPDLKQDLYEQYF
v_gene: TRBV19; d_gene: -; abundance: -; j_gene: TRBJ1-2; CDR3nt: TGTGCCAGTAGGCAGGCCCCCGGTGGCTACACCTTC; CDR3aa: CASRQAPGGYTF
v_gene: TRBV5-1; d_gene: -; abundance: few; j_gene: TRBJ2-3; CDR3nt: TGCGCCAGCAGCTTGGAGGTGGGGGGGCGCACAGATACGCAGTATTTT; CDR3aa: CASSLEVGGRTDTQYF
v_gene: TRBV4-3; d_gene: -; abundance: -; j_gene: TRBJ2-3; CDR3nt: TGCGCCAGCAGCCAAGGCCCCGGCGGGGCCACAGATACGCAGTATTTT; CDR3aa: CASSQGPGGATDTQYF
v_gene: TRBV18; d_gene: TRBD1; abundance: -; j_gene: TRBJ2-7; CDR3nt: TGTGCCAGCTCACCACCGGGACAGGGGGATGATTCCTACGAGCAGTACTTC; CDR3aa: CASSPPGQGDDSYEQYF
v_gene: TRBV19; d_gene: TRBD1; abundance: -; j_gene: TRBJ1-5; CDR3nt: TGTGCCAGTAGTTCGGGACAGGGAACTAATCAGCCCCAGCATTTT; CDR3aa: CASSSGQGTNQPQHF
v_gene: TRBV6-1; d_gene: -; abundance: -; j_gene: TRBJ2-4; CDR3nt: TGTGCCAGCAGTGAAGCGCTTCGGGGATTTCTAGCCAAAAACATTCAGTACTTC; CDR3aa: CASSEALRGFLAKNIQYF
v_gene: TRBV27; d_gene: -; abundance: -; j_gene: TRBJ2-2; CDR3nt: TGTGCCAGCCGCCCAGGTTCCAACACCGGGGAGCTGTTTTTT; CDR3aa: CASRPGSNTGELFF
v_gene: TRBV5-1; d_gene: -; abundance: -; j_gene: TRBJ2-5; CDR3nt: TGCGCCAGCAGCTTGGGGCAGGGCGGGGCGGAGACCCAGTACTTC; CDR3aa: CASSLGQGGAETQYF
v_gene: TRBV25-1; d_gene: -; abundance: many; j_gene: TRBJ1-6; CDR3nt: TGTGCCAGCAGTGAAGTGATGAATTCACCCCTCCACTTT; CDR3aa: CASSEVMNSPLHF
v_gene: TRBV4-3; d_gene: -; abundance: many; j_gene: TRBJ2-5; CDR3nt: TGCGCCAGCAGCCAAGAGTGGCAGGTAGAGACCCAGTACTTC; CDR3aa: CASSQEWQVETQYF
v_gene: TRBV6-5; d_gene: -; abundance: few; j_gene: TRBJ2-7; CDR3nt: TGTGCCAGCAGTTACACGTCCCTGGGGTACTACGAGCAGTACTTC; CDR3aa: CASSYTSLGYYEQYF
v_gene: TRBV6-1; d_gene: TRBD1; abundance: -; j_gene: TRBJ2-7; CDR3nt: TGTGCCAGCAGGGACAGGGCTTCCGGAGGGCCCCAGTACTTC; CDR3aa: CASRDRASGGPQYF
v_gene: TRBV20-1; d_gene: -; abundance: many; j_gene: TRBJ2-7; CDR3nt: TGCAGTGCTAGAGTATCGCAGGGTCACTACGAGCAGTACTTC; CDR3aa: CSARVSQGHYEQYF
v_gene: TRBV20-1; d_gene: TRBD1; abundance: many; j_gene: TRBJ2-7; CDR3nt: TGCAGTGCTAGAGGAGGACAGGGGGGCTACGAGCAGTACTTC; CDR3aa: CSARGGQGGYEQYF
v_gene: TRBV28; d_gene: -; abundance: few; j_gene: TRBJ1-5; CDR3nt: TGTGCCAGCAGTTCCGCCAAGGTCCTAAAAATAAATCAGCCCCAGCATTTT; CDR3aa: CASSSAKVLKINQPQHF
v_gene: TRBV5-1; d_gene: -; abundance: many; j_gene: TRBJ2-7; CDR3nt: TGCGCCAGCAGCTTGGTAGGGGACTTACGCGAGCAGTACTTC; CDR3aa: CASSLVGDLREQYF
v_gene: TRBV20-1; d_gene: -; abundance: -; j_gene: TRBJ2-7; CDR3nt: TGCAGTGCTAGAGATAGAGGCCCACGGGAGTTAGGCGAGCAGTACTTC; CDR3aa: CSARDRGPRELGEQYF
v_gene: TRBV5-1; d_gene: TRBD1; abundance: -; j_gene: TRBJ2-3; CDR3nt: TGCGCCAGCAGCGGGGACAGGGTGACAGATACGCAGTATTTT; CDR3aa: CASSGDRVTDTQYF
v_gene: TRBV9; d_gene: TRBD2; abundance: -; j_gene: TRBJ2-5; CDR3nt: TGTGCCAGCAGCGTACCAGCGGGGGGGCCGGAGACCCAGTACTTC; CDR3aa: CASSVPAGGPETQYF
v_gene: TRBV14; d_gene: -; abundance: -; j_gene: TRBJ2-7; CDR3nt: TGTGCCAGCAGCCGGGGGGCGCGTTACGAGCAGTACTTC; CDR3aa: CASSRGARYEQYF
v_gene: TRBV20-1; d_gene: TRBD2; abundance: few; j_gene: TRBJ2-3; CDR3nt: TGCAGTGCTCCGTTACGAGAGCGGGGGGGCCGGTGGGATACGCAGTATTTT; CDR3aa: CSAPLRERGGRWDTQYF